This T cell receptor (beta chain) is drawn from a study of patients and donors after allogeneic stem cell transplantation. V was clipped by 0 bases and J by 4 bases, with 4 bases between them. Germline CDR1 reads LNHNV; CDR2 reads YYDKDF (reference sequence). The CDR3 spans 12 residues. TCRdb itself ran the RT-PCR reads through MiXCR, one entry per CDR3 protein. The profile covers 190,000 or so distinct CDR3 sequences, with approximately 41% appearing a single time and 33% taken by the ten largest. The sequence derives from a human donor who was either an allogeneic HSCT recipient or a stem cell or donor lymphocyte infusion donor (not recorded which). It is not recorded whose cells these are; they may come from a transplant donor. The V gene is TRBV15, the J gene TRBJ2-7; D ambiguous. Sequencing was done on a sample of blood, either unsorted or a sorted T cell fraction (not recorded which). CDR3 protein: CATSRELYEQYF. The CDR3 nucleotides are TGTGCCACCAGCAGAGAATTGTACGAGCAGTACTTC.